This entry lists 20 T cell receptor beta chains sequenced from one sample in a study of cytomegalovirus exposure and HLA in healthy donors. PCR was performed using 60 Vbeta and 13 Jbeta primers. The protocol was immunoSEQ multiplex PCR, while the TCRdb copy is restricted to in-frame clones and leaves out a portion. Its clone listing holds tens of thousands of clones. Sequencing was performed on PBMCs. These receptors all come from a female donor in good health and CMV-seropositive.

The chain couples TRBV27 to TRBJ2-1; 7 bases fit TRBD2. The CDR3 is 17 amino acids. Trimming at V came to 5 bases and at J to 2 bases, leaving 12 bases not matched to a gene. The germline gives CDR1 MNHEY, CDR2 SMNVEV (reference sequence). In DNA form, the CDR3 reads TGTGCCAGCAGTCTTTACGGACTAGGGAGGGCCTACAATGAGCAGTTCTTC. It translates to CASSLYGLGRAYNEQFF.

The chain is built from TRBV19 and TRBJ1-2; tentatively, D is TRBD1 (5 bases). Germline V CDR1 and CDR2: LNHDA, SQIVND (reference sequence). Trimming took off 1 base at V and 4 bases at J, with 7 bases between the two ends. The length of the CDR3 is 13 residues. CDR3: CASSIGRAYGYTF. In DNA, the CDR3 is TGTGCCAGTAGTATAGGCAGGGCCTATGGCTACACCTTC.

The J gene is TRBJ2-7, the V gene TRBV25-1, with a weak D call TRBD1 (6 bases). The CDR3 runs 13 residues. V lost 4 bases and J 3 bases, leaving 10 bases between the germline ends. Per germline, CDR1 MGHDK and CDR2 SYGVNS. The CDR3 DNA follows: TGTGCCAGCAGTGTGGGACATCGCTACGAGCAGTACTTC. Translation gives CASSVGHRYEQYF.

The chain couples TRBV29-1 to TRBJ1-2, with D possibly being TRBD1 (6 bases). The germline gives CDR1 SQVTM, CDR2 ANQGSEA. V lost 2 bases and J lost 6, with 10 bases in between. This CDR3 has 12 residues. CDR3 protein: CSVEYRAHGYTF. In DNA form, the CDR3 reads TGCAGCGTTGAATACAGGGCCCATGGCTACACCTTC.

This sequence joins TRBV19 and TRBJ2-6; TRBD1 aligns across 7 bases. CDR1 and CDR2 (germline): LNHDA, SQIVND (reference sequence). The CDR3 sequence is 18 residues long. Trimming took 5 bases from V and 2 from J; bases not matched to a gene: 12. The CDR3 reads CASSAPRQGAPGANVLTF. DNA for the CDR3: TGTGCCAGTAGTGCCCCACGACAGGGCGCCCCTGGGGCCAACGTCCTGACTTTC.

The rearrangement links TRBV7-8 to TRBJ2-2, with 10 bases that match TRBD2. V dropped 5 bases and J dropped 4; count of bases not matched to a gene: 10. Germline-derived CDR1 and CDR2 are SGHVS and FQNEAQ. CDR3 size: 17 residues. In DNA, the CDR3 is TGTGCCAGCAGCCGAACAGCTAGCGGGGGTTTCACCGGGGAGCTGTTTTTT. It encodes CASSRTASGGFTGELFF. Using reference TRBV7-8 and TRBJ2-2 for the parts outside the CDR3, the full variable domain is GAGVSQSPRYKVAKRGQDVALRCDPISGHVSLFWYQQALGQGPEFLTYFQNEAQLDKSGLPSDRFFAERPEGSVSTLKIQRTQQEDSAVYLCASSRTASGGFTGELFFGEGSRLTVL.

The CDR3: CASSLSPGTYEQYF. The CDR3 DNA reads as TGTGCCAGCAGCTTAAGTCCAGGCACCTACGAGCAGTACTTC. V and J are TRBV7-9 and TRBJ2-7, with D hard to call. Germline V gene sequence: CDR1 SEHNR, CDR2 FQNEAQ (reference sequence). Trimming removed 2 bases from V and 2 bases from J, with 10 bases in between. This CDR3 has 14 residues.

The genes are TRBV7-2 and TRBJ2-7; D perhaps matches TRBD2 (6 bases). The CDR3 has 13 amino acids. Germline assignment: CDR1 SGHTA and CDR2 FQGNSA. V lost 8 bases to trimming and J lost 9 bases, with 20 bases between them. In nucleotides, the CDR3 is TGTGCCAGCGGGACTGGAGGGGAAAGGGGGCAGTACTTC. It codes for CASGTGGERGQYF.

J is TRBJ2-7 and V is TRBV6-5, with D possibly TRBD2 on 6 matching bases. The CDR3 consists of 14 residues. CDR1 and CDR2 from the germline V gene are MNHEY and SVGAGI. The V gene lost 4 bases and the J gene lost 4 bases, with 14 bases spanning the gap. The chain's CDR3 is CASSSGGVPYEQYF. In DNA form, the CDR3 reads TGTGCCAGCAGTTCGGGCGGGGTACCGTACGAGCAGTACTTC.

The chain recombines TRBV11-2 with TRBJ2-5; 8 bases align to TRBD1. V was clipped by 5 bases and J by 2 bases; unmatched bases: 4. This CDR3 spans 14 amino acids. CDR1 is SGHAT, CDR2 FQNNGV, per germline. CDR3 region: CASSRDRRQETQYF. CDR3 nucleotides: TGTGCCAGCAGCCGGGACAGGAGACAAGAGACCCAGTACTTC.

CDR3 loop: CASSSRQGATETQYF. As DNA, the CDR3 is TGTGCCAGCAGCTCAAGACAGGGGGCGACGGAGACCCAGTACTTC. This chain links TRBV12-1 with TRBJ2-5; the D call TRBD1 from the table was never checked on the DNA. TRBV12-1 is a recognized pseudogene. The CDR3 spans 15 residues.

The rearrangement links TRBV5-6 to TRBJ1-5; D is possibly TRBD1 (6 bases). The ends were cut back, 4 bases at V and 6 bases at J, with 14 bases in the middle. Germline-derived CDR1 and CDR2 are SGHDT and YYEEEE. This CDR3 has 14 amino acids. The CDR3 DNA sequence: TGTGCCAGCAGCGTCACAGGGTCCCCTCAGCCCCAGCATTTT. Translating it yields CASSVTGSPQPQHF.

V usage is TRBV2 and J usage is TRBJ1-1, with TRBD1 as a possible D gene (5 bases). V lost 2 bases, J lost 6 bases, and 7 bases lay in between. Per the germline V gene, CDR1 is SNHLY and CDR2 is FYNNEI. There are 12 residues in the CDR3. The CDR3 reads CASSEIRAEAFF. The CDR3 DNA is TGTGCCAGCAGTGAAATCAGGGCTGAAGCTTTCTTT.

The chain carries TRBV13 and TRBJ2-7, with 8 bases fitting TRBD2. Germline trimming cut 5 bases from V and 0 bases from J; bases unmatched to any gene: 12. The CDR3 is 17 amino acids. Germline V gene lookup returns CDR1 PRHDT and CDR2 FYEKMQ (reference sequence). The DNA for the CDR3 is TGTGCCAGCAGCCAATCCGCGTGGCTAGCGGGCTCCTACGAGCAGTACTTC. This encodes CASSQSAWLAGSYEQYF. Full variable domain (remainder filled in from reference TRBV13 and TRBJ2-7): AAGVIQSPRHLIKEKRETATLKCYPIPRHDTVYWYQQGPGQDPQFLISFYEKMQSDKGSIPDRFSAQQFSDYHSELNMSSLELGDSALYFCASSQSAWLAGSYEQYFGPGTRLTVT.

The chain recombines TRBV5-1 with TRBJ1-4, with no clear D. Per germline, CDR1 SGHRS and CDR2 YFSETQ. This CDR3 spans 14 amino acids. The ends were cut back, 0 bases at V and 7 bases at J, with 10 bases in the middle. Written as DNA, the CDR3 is TGCGCCAGCAGCTTGGACAGCGGAGGTGAAAAACTGTTTTTT. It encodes CASSLDSGGEKLFF.

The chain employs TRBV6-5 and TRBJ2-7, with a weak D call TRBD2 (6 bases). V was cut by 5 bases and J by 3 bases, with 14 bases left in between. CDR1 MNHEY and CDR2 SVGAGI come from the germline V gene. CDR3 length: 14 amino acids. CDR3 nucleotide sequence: TGTGCCAGCAGTACCCGGGACTTTCTCTACGAGCAGTACTTC. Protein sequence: CASSTRDFLYEQYF.

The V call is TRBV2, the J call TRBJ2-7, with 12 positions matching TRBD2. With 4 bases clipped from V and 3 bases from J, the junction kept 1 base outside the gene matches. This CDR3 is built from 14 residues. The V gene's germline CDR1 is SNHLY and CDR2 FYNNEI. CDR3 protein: CASSAGLAGYEQYF. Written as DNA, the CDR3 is TGTGCCAGCAGTGCGGGACTAGCGGGCTACGAGCAGTACTTC.

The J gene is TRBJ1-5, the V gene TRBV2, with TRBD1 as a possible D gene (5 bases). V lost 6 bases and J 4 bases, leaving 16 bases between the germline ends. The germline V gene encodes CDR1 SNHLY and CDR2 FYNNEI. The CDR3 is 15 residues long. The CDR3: CASSLMDTPNQPQHF. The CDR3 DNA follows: TGTGCCAGCAGCCTGATGGACACGCCAAATCAGCCCCAGCATTTT.

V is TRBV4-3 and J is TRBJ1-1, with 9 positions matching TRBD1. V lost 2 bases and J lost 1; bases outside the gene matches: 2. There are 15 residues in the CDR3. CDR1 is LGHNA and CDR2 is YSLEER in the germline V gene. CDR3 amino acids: CASSQPDRGNTEAFF. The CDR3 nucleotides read TGCGCCAGCAGCCAACCGGACAGGGGGAACACTGAAGCTTTCTTT.

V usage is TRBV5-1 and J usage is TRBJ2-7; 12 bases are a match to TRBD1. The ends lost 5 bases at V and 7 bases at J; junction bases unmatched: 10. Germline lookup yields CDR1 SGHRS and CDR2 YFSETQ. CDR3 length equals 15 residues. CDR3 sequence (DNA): TGCGCCAGCAGTCCGGGGGGACAGGGGGCGCGAGAGCAGTACTTC. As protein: CASSPGGQGAREQYF.